Sequencing of this T cell receptor beta chain was carried out in a study of cytomegalovirus exposure and HLA in healthy donors (dated by TCRdb to about 2017). The study in broad terms: An earlier analysis of more than 550 of the donors reported 250 to 300 Gb of sequence data and around 120 million unique TCR beta sequences obtained from around 180 million T cells. An early release covering over 500 HLA-typed donors comprised approximately 290 gigabases of sequencing data and tens of millions of unique TCR sequences. In addition to the first cohort of approximately 670 subjects, a separate validation cohort of approximately 120 different subjects was used. HLA typing covered class I and class II loci at four-digit resolution. The genetic ancestry cluster associated with self-reported Caucasian donors included about 81% of the 350 to 500 genotyped donors. In a later analysis, previously published TCR beta repertoires from 600 to 850 donors were re-analyzed and high-resolution HLA genotyping was added so that TCR occurrence patterns could be studied. Among approximately 370 genotyped donors of the cohort, an average of around 220,000 unique TCR beta nucleotide sequences was sequenced per donor, of which 15% to 20% were non-productive. To predict cytomegalovirus infection status, the study brought together high-throughput TCR immunosequencing, statistical association of individual TCRs with disease status, and machine learning. Every repertoire in the discovery cohort had been generated on one and the same sequencing platform. A later genetic analysis used genome-wide SNP genotypes for about 65% of the 666 donors, treating that subset as a discovery cohort. The study was designed to test whether signatures of past pathogen exposure could be identified by cataloging public T cell receptors. The study used immunosequencing to profile the T cell repertoires of under 700 subjects and linked those repertoires to cytomegalovirus serostatus. Several DR-DQ haplotypes were treated as single units for association and clustering because of strong linkage in the cohort. The later analysis used no new phenotypic data to find candidate immune exposures, relying instead on TCR beta sequences and their occurrence across donors. Donor age, sex, ethnicity and CMV serostatus were collected together with the repertoire data. To decide whether each TCR beta V gene segment behaved as functional or pseudogenic, an earlier analysis of over 500 of the donors relied on high-throughput TCR beta sequencing. Typing coverage differed by locus: A, B, C, DRB1 and DQB1 were typed in roughly 629-630 donors, DQA1 in approximately 520, DPA1 in 600 to 610, and DPB1 in roughly 470. General conclusions and limits of the study: When HLA alleles, especially DR and DQ, strongly co-occurred, attributing TCR associations to individual alleles was difficult. In a later analysis, several top co-occurrence clusters were reported to appear linked to parvovirus B19, influenza, CMV and Epstein-Barr virus. Three of the identified cytomegalovirus-associated TCR beta chains were confirmed in vitro to be specific for cytomegalovirus antigens. Presence/absence analyses assumed roughly uniform sequencing depth across donors, an assumption that may not hold. Because HLA typing was unavailable for some donors at each locus, only the typed subset was used in association tests. In a later genetic analysis, a missense DCLRE1C variant was associated with V-gene and J-gene trimming of TCR beta chains, and the association was replicated in an independent cohort. Because counts were too low, seventeen rarely observed V segments, including chromosome 9 orphons, were excluded from the earlier analysis of 587 of the donors. A later analysis associated about 17,000 TCR beta sequences with specific HLA alleles at a false discovery rate of 0.05. Some IMGT-functional V segments, including TRBV6-2 and TRBV6-3, could not be told apart with the 87-base-pair reads, so those segments were excluded. Most TCR sequences were seen in very few donors, while some public TCRs were found in many individuals. A total of fewer than 200 TCR beta chains were listed by the study as associated with cytomegalovirus. Linkage disequilibrium might explain the correlated functional status among segregating V segments, but an unknown experimental factor could not be ruled out. The classifier was reported to diagnose cytomegalovirus status with high specificity and sensitivity in both the original cohort and the validation cohort. A further reported finding was that TCR beta sequences accurately predicted the HLA-A and HLA-B alleles for most subjects in the first cohort. In a later analysis, most CMV-associated TCR beta chains were found to appear HLA-restricted, with HLA associations seemingly driven largely by CMV exposure. A later analysis found that HLA-associated TCR beta chains were more clonally expanded and had lower generation probabilities than equally common non-associated chains. In a later genetic analysis, fewer N-insertions in productive TCRs were reported among donors in an Asian-associated ancestry cluster than the roughly 710-donor mean. The sequencing pipeline was judged likely to have produced a cluster of highly shared sequence variants as a technical artifact. In an earlier analysis of approximately 590 of the donors, most TCR beta V segments were observed in productive rearrangements about 87% or about 30% of the time, broadly matching IMGT annotations. This cohort had only TCR beta chains sequenced, and the lack of alpha or paired-chain data limited which features could be detected. The only immune exposure information available for the cohort was CMV serostatus. According to the authors, the approach could potentially be generalized to other disease states and immunological phenotypes. In a later analysis, TCR association rates were found to vary across HLA loci, with the most associated TCRs seen for DRB1 alleles and the fewest for HLA-C alleles.

The library relied on the immunoSEQ multiplex PCR assay. A mixture of 60 forward primers for TCR Vbeta segments and 13 reverse primers for TCR Jbeta segments was used in the multiplex PCR. The CDR3 region of rearranged TCR beta genes was amplified from genomic DNA with a multiplex PCR assay. On the Illumina HiSeq System, the amplified TCR beta libraries were sequenced as 87-base-pair reads. In the authors' own workflow: A later analysis tallied 75 million to 85 million unique TCR beta chains across the 666 repertoires, and some 12 million of those chains were shared by two or more donors. To remove PCR and sequencing errors, raw reads were error-corrected and collapsed into unique sequences using a nearest-neighbor algorithm that merged closely related sequences. CDR3 sequences were aligned to IMGT reference sequences to assign V, D and J gene segments. For a sequence to be retained, a match of at least six nucleotides to both a V gene segment and a J gene segment was required. Rearrangements were classified as productive when the CDR3 lacked stop codons and remained in frame with V and J, and all other rearrangements were classified as non-productive. CDR3 was defined according to IMGT convention as the region running from the second conserved V-encoded cysteine to the conserved J-encoded phenylalanine. Sequences without an unambiguous match to a single V gene segment were excluded from the earlier analysis of about 640 of the donors. An earlier analysis of around 600 of the donors classified V segments as functional when productive rearrangements were above 56.7% and as segregating when the standard deviation between donors was above 5%. A statistical classification framework was developed to diagnose cytomegalovirus status using the catalog of TCR beta chain sequences. V and J gene assignment, in a later analysis, came from comparing TCR nucleotide sequences with IMGT/GENE-DB human TR gene sequences. The TCRdist pipeline was used in a later analysis to assign CDR3 sequences and most-parsimonious VDJ recombination scenarios. A later analysis defined each TCR beta chain by its CDR3 amino acid sequence plus V-gene family, and excluded reads lacking a unique V-gene family. In a later analysis, 500 to 700 highly shared, low-generation-probability nucleotide sequences were removed to address suspected cross-contamination and a sequencing artifact. In a later analysis, a clonal expansion index was calculated for each public chain from normalized within-repertoire ranks of inferred template counts. Generation probabilities in a later analysis came from a VDJ recombination model fitted to out-of-frame rearrangements, and those results were checked against IGoR. In a later analysis, TCR-TCR, TCR-HLA and TCR-CMV co-occurrence was scored with hypergeometric tests, and a repertoire-size bias correction was applied to TCR pairs. A later analysis estimated false discovery rates by permuting HLA or CMV assignments 20 times. A later analysis grouped co-occurring TCRs with DBSCAN, adding TCRdist sequence similarity when clustering within HLA-allele-positive subsets. Repertoires with fewer than 30,000 or more than 120,000 public chains, plus five repertoires with anomalous nucleotide sharing, were excluded from co-occurrence clustering. TCRdb retrieved this table from immuneACCESS and kept in-frame rearrangements only. Not all clones are present; in checked studies, unresolved V genes account for under half, and no reason is known for the remainder. V and J calls plus clone size are reproduced from that table; the DNA served to infer D and trimming. The sample table records 95,000 to 120,000 clones; 82% of these occur just once. 2% to 3% of the sample is held by the ten biggest clonotypes.

The cohort was made up of about 670 healthy bone marrow donors. Cohort members were all nominally healthy when sampled, although unrecorded immune exposures were likely present. The donor was CMV seronegative and was included in the group of 352 seronegative cohort members. A peripheral blood sample was provided by each donor, and peripheral blood mononuclear cells were used for TCR beta sequencing. Genomic DNA was extracted from the blood cell samples with the Qiagen DNeasy Blood Extraction Kit. A note on this clone: Its recognized antigen is unknown. Nothing much larger sits one base from this clone, and base qualities are not available.

CDR1 and CDR2 (SGHRS, YFSETQ) derive from the germline V gene. The CDR3 spans 15 residues, from the cysteine through the phenylalanine. Only the CDR3 part of the read is kept: 45 bases, read in frame from the first base. The V end loses 4 bases and the J end loses 4 bases, and a stretch of 17 bases separates them. The specimen sequenced was PBMCs. The TCR sequence derives from a young woman in good health and CMV-seronegative. This sequence uses TRBV5-1 and TRBJ1-2; no D segment can be confidently identified. The CDR3 region has the sequence CASSSHLQSSYGYTF. The DNA reads as follows: TGCGCCAGCAGCAGCCATTTACAGAGCTCCTATGGCTACACCTTC.